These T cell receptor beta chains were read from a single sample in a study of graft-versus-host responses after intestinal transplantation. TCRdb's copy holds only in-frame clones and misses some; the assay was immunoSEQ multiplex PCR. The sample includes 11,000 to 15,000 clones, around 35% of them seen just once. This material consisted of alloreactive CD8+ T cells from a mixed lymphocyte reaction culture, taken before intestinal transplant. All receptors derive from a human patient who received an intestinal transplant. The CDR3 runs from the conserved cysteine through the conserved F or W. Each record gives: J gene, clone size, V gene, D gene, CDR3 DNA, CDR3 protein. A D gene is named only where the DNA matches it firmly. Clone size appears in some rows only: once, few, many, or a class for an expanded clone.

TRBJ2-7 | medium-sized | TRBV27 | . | TGTGCCAGCAGTTTAGGGGCGGGGTCCTACGAGCAGTACTTC | CASSLGAGSYEQYF
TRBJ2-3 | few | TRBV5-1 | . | TGCGCCAGCAGCTTGGAGGCTAGTCTGACAGATACGCAGTATTTT | CASSLEASLTDTQYF
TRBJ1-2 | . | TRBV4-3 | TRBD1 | TGCGCCAGCAGCCACGGAACCGGGACAGATGAAGGCTACACCTTC | CASSHGTGTDEGYTF
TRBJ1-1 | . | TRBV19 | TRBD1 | TGTGCCAGTAGTAAGGTACAGGGGGCGAGGACTGAAGCTTTCTTT | CASSKVQGARTEAFF
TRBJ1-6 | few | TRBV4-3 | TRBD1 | TGCGCCAGCAGCCAAGATCGGGACAGGGGAATCTCACCCCTCCACTTT | CASSQDRDRGISPLHF
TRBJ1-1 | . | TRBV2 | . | TGTGCCAGCAGTGATATGGTAGGGAGGGTGACTGAAGCTTTCTTT | CASSDMVGRVTEAFF
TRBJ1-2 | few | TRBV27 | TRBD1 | TGTGCCAGCGGCCTGATCGGACAGGGAAATCTCTATGGCTACACCTTC | CASGLIGQGNLYGYTF
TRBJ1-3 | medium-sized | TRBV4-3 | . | TGCGCCAGCAGCCCCTCTGGCGGGGGGCTTCTGGCCTCTGGAAACACCATATATTTT | CASSPSGGGLLASGNTIYF
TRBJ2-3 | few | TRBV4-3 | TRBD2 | TGCGCCAGCAGCCAAAGAGGAGCTAGCGGGGGGGCTGGAGATACGCAGTATTTT | CASSQRGASGGAGDTQYF
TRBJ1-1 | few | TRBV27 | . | TGTGCCAGCAGTTTGGCATCGAACACTGAAGCTTTCTTT | CASSLASNTEAFF
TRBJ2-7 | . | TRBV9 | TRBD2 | TGTGCCAGCAGCAAAGAAGGGACTAGCTTATACGAGCAGTACTTC | CASSKEGTSLYEQYF
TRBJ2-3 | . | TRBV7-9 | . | TGTGCCAGCAGCTTACAGGGGAATTTGGCAGATACGCAGTATTTT | CASSLQGNLADTQYF
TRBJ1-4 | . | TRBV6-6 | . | TGTGCCAGCAGTTACTCGTTTATCGGGGAAAAACTGTTTTTT | CASSYSFIGEKLFF
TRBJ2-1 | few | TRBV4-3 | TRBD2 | TGCGCCAGCGGAATTCTAGCGGGGGGGGGCTACAATGAGCAGTTCTTC | CASGILAGGGYNEQFF
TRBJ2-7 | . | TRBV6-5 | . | TGTGCCAGCAGTTATCAAGGACAGCCCTACGAGCAGTACTTC | CASSYQGQPYEQYF
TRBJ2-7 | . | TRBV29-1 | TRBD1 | TGCAGCGTCCGGACAGGAAGGTCCTACGAGCAGTACTTC | CSVRTGRSYEQYF
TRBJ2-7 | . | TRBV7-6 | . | TGTGCCAGCAGCTCCGGGACATACTACGAGCAGTACTTC | CASSSGTYYEQYF
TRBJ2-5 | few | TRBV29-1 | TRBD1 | TGCAGCGTTGAGGGACAGGGAGAGACCCAGTACTTC | CSVEGQGETQYF
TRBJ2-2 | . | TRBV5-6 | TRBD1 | TGTGCCAGCAGCACAAGCCGGGACAGTACCGGGGAGCTGTTTTTT | CASSTSRDSTGELFF
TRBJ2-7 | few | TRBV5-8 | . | TGTGCCAGCAGCTTGGCTTTTTCAGGGGAGAACGAGCAGTACTTC | CASSLAFSGENEQYF
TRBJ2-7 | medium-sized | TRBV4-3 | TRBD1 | TGCGCCAGCAGCCAAGCATCCGGGACAGGGCTATACGAGCAGTACTTC | CASSQASGTGLYEQYF
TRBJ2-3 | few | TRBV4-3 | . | TGCGCCAGCAGCCAAGGGACGGGGGAAGCAGATACGCAGTATTTT | CASSQGTGEADTQYF